Reported below is one T cell receptor beta chain. What it binds is unknown. The source of the sample is a study of cytotoxic CD8 clonotypes in ibrutinib-treated CLL. Study-level information: Among patients, around 24 responded partially and 2 completely; roughly 14 then stayed remitted and around 12 progressed after median approximately 72 months. Whole-study results and caveats: Clonality at baseline surpassed age-matched healthy donors and tracked circulating CD8+ T-cell counts.

Using immunoSEQ multiplex PCR, the repertoire was profiled, and TCRdb retains in-frame clones only, with some absent. Of 55,000 to 60,000 clones listed, approximately 50% are singletons. Trimming took 5 bases from V and 3 from J, leaving 8 bases between them. The CDR3 consists of 14 residues. The germline CDR1 and CDR2 sequences are SGHTA and FQGTGA. V usage is TRBV7-3 and J usage is TRBJ2-6; D remains unclear. The input for sequencing was PBMCs, taken at disease progression, from a patient treated with ibrutinib. The source of this sequence is a human donor with chronic lymphocytic leukemia. The CDR3 region is CASSVAVGANVLTF. In DNA, the CDR3 is TGTGCCAGCAGCGTCGCCGTTGGGGCCAACGTCCTGACTTTC.